The clone carrying this T cell receptor beta chain was seen a handful of times. Its antigen remains unidentified. This specimen belongs to a study of blood T cells in healthy people across ages. Study observations and caveats: More naive CD4+ cells and higher diversity marked long-lived donors relative to aged donors. When one million T cells were used, diversity estimates were thought to be underestimates.

CDR3 size: 14 residues. With 6 bases clipped from V and 3 bases from J, the junction kept 5 bases outside the gene matches. Germline assignment: CDR1 LGHNT and CDR2 FRNRAP. Primers used in a second PCR of about 7 to 12 cycles were a sample-barcoded 5' primer and a J-beta primer mix. TCRdb independently ran MiXCR on the 5' RACE reads; one entry per CDR3 protein. The sample includes some 1.8 million distinct CDR3 sequences, 35% to 50% seen only once; the top ten take under 25%. Russia was home to the donors, healthy Caucasian individuals aged roughly 6 to 90. The authors isolated at least 6.5 million PBMCs per sample.

This TCR came from a human donor in good health. This chain uses TRBV12-5 with TRBJ2-3, with 8 bases aligning to TRBD2. Sample: blood. As DNA, the CDR3 is TGTGCTAGTGGGACGGGACTAGGTACAGATACGCAGTATTTT. Protein sequence: CASGTGLGTDTQYF.